What follows describes a single TCR beta chain. In terms of age and location, participants ranged from roughly 18 to 100 years and lived in approximately 24 US areas. This record belongs to a study of blood T cell repertoires in COVID-19. Study-level information: The origin of the acute and convalescent COVID-19 samples was the United States, Italy and Spain.

Using immunoSEQ multiplex PCR, the repertoire was profiled, and TCRdb retains in-frame clones only, with some absent. The sample has roughly 200,000 clones, roughly 90% seen once; the top ten hold roughly 2.6%. The material sequenced was PBMCs or T cells enriched from blood (not recorded which). This receptor was obtained from a woman aged 25 to 45 who had recovered from COVID-19.

CDR3 bases: TGTGCCAGCAGCTTAGACGCAGGCCAGCCCCAGCATTTT. It yields the protein CASSLDAGQPQHF. V usage is TRBV7-9 and J usage is TRBJ1-5; D unclear. With 1 base removed from V and 7 bases from J, the gap between germline ends came to 8 bases. This CDR3 comprises 13 residues. The V gene's germline CDR1 is SEHNR and CDR2 FQNEAQ (reference sequence).